This entry is about one TCR beta chain. Its antigen is unknown. Base qualities are not recorded, but no much larger clone differs from it by a single base. The data are from a study of shared clonotypes between healthy human individuals (dated by TCRdb to the early 2020s). For context, the study as a whole: A couple of women and three men aged 18 to 49 years were included in the cohort. To increase sequencing depth and limit assay-specific biases, different laboratories used diverse techniques to prepare libraries and sequence TCR repertoires. Leukapheresis yielded between about 0.85 and 10 billion PBMCs per donor. For each donor, three plates each were used for CD4 naive and CD4 memory, two plates were used for CD8 naive, and one plate was used for CD8 memory. Blood TCR repertoires of roughly five healthy adults were deeply sequenced to estimate repertoire size and the extent of clonotype sharing between individuals. Study-level results and caveats: Naive subsets generally had larger estimated clonotype richness than memory subsets. Compared with non-shared clonotypes, the clonotypes found in all four sorted-subset donors had higher generation probabilities. Because the study included a small number of donors, the genetic and exposure-history diversity represented was limited. Sampling was restricted to blood, and TCR repertoires in tissue are likely to differ from TCR repertoires in blood. Even with the large sequencing depth, rarefaction of the sorted-subset datasets indicated that sequencing was incomplete. About 5% of naive CD4, 3% to 4% of naive CD8, 2.3% of memory CD4, and around 0.4% of memory CD8 clonotypes were shared across four donors. Based on pairwise subsampling, the degree of clonotype sharing among donors was expected to be affected by sequencing depth.

Using the deep immunoSEQ assay, multiplex PCR amplified TCR CDR3 regions from genomic DNA. Extracted genomic DNA from each cell subset was distributed evenly across all wells of several immunoSEQ 96-well plates, and each plate was treated as a replicate. For sorted subsets, 150 to 250 ng of genomic DNA, equivalent to 25,000 to 35,000 T cell genomes, went into each replicate PCR. Purified libraries were quantified with a Qubit 3.0 fluorometer, sized on a Bioanalyzer 2100, and re-quantified with the KAPA Library Quantification kit. Every immunoSEQ 96-well plate was sequenced on a dedicated single-read 150-cycle Illumina NextSeq 550 flow cell. The paper's data handling went like this. The immunoSEQ output contained only junctional sequences without quality scores, so filtering could not match that applied to full-length reads. To assign V/J genes and CDR3, sequences were annotated using PyIR, a Python wrapper for IgBLAST v1.9, with IMGT germline references. Reads were filtered out if the reads had weak V/J assignments (E-value above 1e-6), no CDR3, stop codons, out-of-frame junctions, or ambiguous translated residues. V3J clonotypes were defined by identical inferred V gene, J gene, and CDR3 amino acid sequence. Percentage overlap between repertoires was calculated by dividing the number of shared unique clonotypes by the size of the smaller repertoire. Richness of each repertoire was evaluated using RTK rarefaction, the Chao1 estimator, and Recon v2.1 estimates of unobserved clonotypes. For all TCRbeta clonotypes obtained by the gDNA method from a few donors, generation probabilities were computed with OLGA. TCRdb took over this immuneACCESS table, retaining in-frame rearrangements with V and J assigned. Such tables are incomplete; in checked studies, under half of the missing clones stem from an unresolved V gene, and the remainder is unexplained. Clone size and V and J calls were adopted from that table, with D and trimming inferred from the DNA. This sample has some 1.4 million clones in its table, and more than 95% of those were observed once. 1% to 1.5% of the sample goes to the ten largest clones.

Donors were healthy HIV-negative adults with no recently reported acute infections or vaccinations. Every donor was a Caucasian adult living in Nashville, Tennessee, USA. Magnetic negative selection was used to enrich CD4+ T cells, after which naive cells were positively selected on CD45RA and the negative fraction became the memory subset. After blood collection by leukapheresis, PBMCs were isolated using Ficoll-Histopaque density gradient centrifugation and then cryopreserved in the vapor phase of liquid nitrogen. Analytical flow cytometry was used to check the purity and quantity of every magnetically sorted T cell population. Genomic DNA was isolated from each sorted fraction and quantified by UV absorbance on a Nanodrop 2000c. Germline trimming amounts to 5 bases on V and 2 bases on J, with 8 as the count of junction bases outside the gene matches. As encoded in the germline V gene, CDR1 is KGHSH while CDR2 is LQKENI. The cysteine opens and the phenylalanine closes a CDR3 of 15 amino acids. Only the CDR3 portion is preserved as DNA: 45 bases, with reading frame beginning at the first base.

The sequence was obtained from a man between 25 and 39 years old in good health. The rearrangement joined TRBV18 to TRBJ2-7, with 8 junctional bases fitting TRBD2. Sequencing input: naive CD4+ T cells sorted from blood. Reading the label with the study, this specimen's cell subset or site is: CD45RA+ positively selected. The nucleotides are TGTGCCAGCTCAAGACTAGCGCAAAGGCCCTACGAGCAGTACTTC. Translated, it gives CASSRLAQRPYEQYF.